One sample yielded the 18 T cell receptor beta chains listed below, sequenced in a study of a mutant IDH1 vaccine in newly diagnosed glioma. The sample's time point: baseline, week 1 (first vaccination visit). Described treatment: pre-vaccination baseline after standard-of-care therapy. Using immunoSEQ multiplex PCR, the repertoire was profiled, and TCRdb retains in-frame clones only, with some absent. This sample has 65,000 to 70,000 clones, with 65% to 85% found just once. The source material was peripheral blood mononuclear cells (PBMCs), sampled from a glioma patient treated with radiotherapy, temozolomide or both. The receptors derive from a young woman with glioma. Some clones in this sample may be carry-over from other donors' samples.

The chain is built from TRBV7-9 and TRBJ1-1, with 11 bases matching TRBD1. This CDR3 spans 15 amino acids. Germline-derived CDR1 and CDR2 are SEHNR and FQNEAQ (reference sequence). Trimming took 4 bases from V and 1 from J; bases not matched to a gene: 2. CDR3 sequence: CASSSGQGANTEAFF. In DNA form, the CDR3 reads TGTGCCAGCAGCTCCGGACAGGGGGCGAACACTGAAGCTTTCTTT.

This clone was detected only a few times. The genes are TRBV30 and TRBJ2-4; D gene uncertain. Germline V gene lookup returns CDR1 GTSNPN and CDR2 SVGIG (reference sequence). Between the trimmed V and J ends, which lost 5 bases and 1 base, there was a span of 12 bases. CDR3 length: 14 amino acids. For the CDR3, the DNA is TGTGCCTGGGGATCGGTTGGGGCCAAAAACATTCAGTACTTC. This codes for CAWGSVGAKNIQYF.

The rearrangement uses TRBV6-5 and TRBJ1-1; 7 bases line up with TRBD1. This CDR3 spans 14 amino acids. Trimming took 5 bases from V and 4 from J; bases not matched to a gene: 7. The germline V gene has CDR1 MNHEY and CDR2 SVGAGI. CDR3 coding DNA: TGTGCCAGCAGTCGAACGTCAGGGGGCACTGAAGCTTTCTTT. Translated: CASSRTSGGTEAFF.

The chain carries TRBV21-1 and TRBJ2-1; TRBD2 was called by the table and not checked on the DNA. TRBV21-1 counts as a pseudogene. The CDR3 sequence is 10 residues long. CDR3 residues: CARSYNEQFF. The CDR3 bases are TGTGCCAGGAGCTACAATGAGCAGTTCTTC.

The chain is built from TRBV10-3 and TRBJ1-5, with no clear D. CDR3 length equals 14 residues. Germline-derived CDR1 and CDR2 are ENHRY and SYGVKD. Trimming left V 2 bases short and J 7 bases short, with 12 bases between. CDR3 protein: CAISEGGREQPQHF. CDR3 nucleotide sequence: TGTGCCATCAGTGAGGGTGGGAGGGAACAGCCCCAGCATTTT.

This clone has just one count. The CDR3 DNA sequence: TGTGCCAGTAATCCCACTAGCGGGGGTAGCGAGCAGTACTTC. Its translation: CASNPTSGGSEQYF. J is TRBJ2-7 and V is TRBV19; 11 bases map to TRBD2. The CDR3 is made up of 14 amino acids. Germline V gives CDR1 LNHDA, CDR2 SQIVND (reference sequence). V shed 7 bases, J shed 6 bases, and the junction held 8 bases outside the gene matches.

This chain joins TRBV10-3 and TRBJ2-2, with 11 bases identical to TRBD2. Germline values: CDR1 ENHRY, CDR2 SYGVKD. The CDR3 spans 15 residues. Unmatched junction bases numbered 0, after V lost 0 bases and J lost 6 bases. Here the CDR3 reads CAISESTSGAGELFF. CDR3 nucleotides: TGTGCCATCAGTGAGTCGACTAGCGGGGCCGGGGAGCTGTTTTTT.

The V gene is TRBV4-1, the J gene TRBJ2-1, with D possibly TRBD2 on 5 matching bases. V was clipped by 4 bases and J by 3 bases, with 7 bases between them. Germline lookup yields CDR1 MGHRA and CDR2 YSYEKL. The CDR3 contains 13 residues. The CDR3 coding sequence is TGCGCCAGCAGCCCCGGACTCTACAATGAGCAGTTCTTC. Protein: CASSPGLYNEQFF.

V gene TRBV12-1 combines with J gene TRBJ2-2; TRBD1 is the table's D call and was not checked against the DNA. TRBV12-1 is described as a pseudogene. CDR3 length: 15 amino acids. The CDR3 DNA follows: TGTGCCAGCAGCTTTACAGGTGGCGACACCGGGGAGCTGTTTTTT. This codes for CASSFTGGDTGELFF.

The chain couples TRBV5-1 to TRBJ1-1; D is ambiguous. The CDR3 spans 13 residues. With 0 bases removed from V and 4 bases from J, the gap between germline ends came to 7 bases. CDR1 is SGHRS and CDR2 is YFSETQ in the germline V gene. The CDR3 DNA follows: TGCGCCAGCAGCTTGGAGGCGAGCACTGAAGCTTTCTTT. Encoded protein: CASSLEASTEAFF. Full variable domain (outside the CDR3, taken from reference TRBV5-1 and TRBJ1-1): KAGVTQTPRYLIKTRGQQVTLSCSPISGHRSVSWYQQTPGQGLQFLFEYFSETQRNKGNFPGRFSGRQFSNSRSEMNVSTLELGDSALYLCASSLEASTEAFFGQGTRLTVV.

Here the CDR3 reads CASSLSGSSYNEQFF. CDR3 sequence (DNA): TGCGCCAGCAGCTTGAGCGGGAGCTCCTACAATGAGCAGTTCTTC. The rearrangement joins TRBV5-1 to TRBJ2-1; 8 nucleotides agree with TRBD2. Looked up from germline, CDR1 is SGHRS and CDR2 is YFSETQ. J lost 0 bases, V lost 1 base, and 0 bases had no gene match. This CDR3 comprises 15 residues.

J is TRBJ1-1 and V is TRBV9, with D tentatively TRBD1 (5 bases). V dropped 3 bases and J dropped 0 bases, with 15 bases sitting between them. The CDR3 has 16 residues. Germline V gene data show CDR1 as SGDLS and CDR2 as YYNGEE. The CDR3 region has the DNA TGTGCCAGCAGCGGGGGTAGCAGGGCCATGAACACTGAAGCTTTCTTT. As protein: CASSGGSRAMNTEAFF.

J is TRBJ2-7 and V is TRBV7-8, with 7 nucleotides matching TRBD2. Trimming took 1 base from V and 2 from J; bases not matched to a gene: 8. CDR3 size: 16 residues. Germline V gene lookup returns CDR1 SGHVS and CDR2 FQNEAQ. Here the CDR3 reads CASSLGTPSGPYEQYF. CDR3 sequence (DNA): TGTGCCAGCAGCTTAGGAACCCCTAGCGGACCCTACGAGCAGTACTTC.

J is TRBJ1-2 and V is TRBV9; D is unclear. Germline V gene lookup returns CDR1 SGDLS and CDR2 YYNGEE. The CDR3 extends over 16 amino acids. Trimming cost V 0 bases and J 2 bases, with 14 bases left between them. The CDR3 DNA is TGTGCCAGCAGCGTAGAGGCGCGGGGTCGGAACTATGGCTACACCTTC. Translating gives CASSVEARGRNYGYTF. Variable domain in full (rest from reference TRBV9 and TRBJ1-2): DSGVTQTPKHLITATGQRVTLRCSPRSGDLSVYWYQQSLDQGLQFLIQYYNGEERAKGNILERFSAQQFPDLHSELNLSSLELGDSALYFCASSVEARGRNYGYTFGSGTRLTVV.

The gene calls are TRBV6-1 and TRBJ1-4; D gene unclear. The CDR3 extends over 15 amino acids. CDR1 and CDR2 from the germline V gene are MNHNS and SASEGT. V was pared by 4 bases and J by 5 bases, with 14 bases between. The CDR3 loop is CASSGVRVANEKLFF. CDR3 DNA: TGTGCCAGCAGTGGGGTCCGGGTCGCGAATGAAAAACTGTTTTTT.

The rearrangement joins TRBV11-3 to TRBJ2-3; no definite D call. The germline V gene has CDR1 SGHNT and CDR2 YENEEA. The CDR3 loop spans 15 amino acids. Between the trimmed V and J ends, which lost 2 bases and 3 bases, there was a span of 12 bases. CDR3 loop: CASSLISGPTDTQYF. The CDR3 bases are TGTGCCAGCAGCTTAATCTCCGGTCCGACAGATACGCAGTATTTT.

This chain links TRBV6-1 with TRBJ2-7; the match to TRBD2 covers 7 bases. The CDR3 has 15 amino acids. J gave up 2 bases and V 3 bases, and 7 bases lay outside the gene matches. Germline CDR1 reads MNHNS; CDR2 reads SASEGT. As DNA, the CDR3 is TGTGCCAGCAGTGAGGGGGAGGGATTGGCCTACGAGCAGTACTTC. The encoded protein is CASSEGEGLAYEQYF.

The CDR3 is CASSYTYEQYF. The CDR3 DNA is TGTGCCAGCTCGTATACCTACGAGCAGTACTTC. This rearrangement joins TRBV18 to TRBJ2-7, with no clear D. Germline-derived CDR1 and CDR2 are KGHSH and LQKENI. Trimming shortened V by 6 bases and J by 2 bases, and 5 bases separated the two germline ends. The CDR3 runs 11 residues.